This T cell receptor beta chain is drawn from a study of blood T cell repertoires in COVID-19. Across the whole study: Samples of COVID-19 (acute and convalescent) were obtained from the United States, Italy and Spain.

Generated by immunoSEQ multiplex PCR, the TCRdb table keeps only in-frame clones and is missing some. This table has around 110,000 clones, approximately 82% appearing once. This clone was picked up one time. After removal of 4 bases from V and 6 bases from J, the junction contained 7 bases not matched to a gene. The CDR3 is 14 amino acids. Germline CDR1 reads MNHEY; CDR2 reads SVGAGI. The material sequenced was peripheral blood. This chain links TRBV6-5 with TRBJ1-1; 8 bases line up with TRBD1. The receptor was isolated from an older man with active or convalescent COVID-19. The CDR3 DNA reads TGTGCCAGCAGTTGGGACAGGATATTCTCTGAAGCTTTCTTT. Translated, it gives CASSWDRIFSEAFF.